Listed below are T cell receptor beta chains from one sample, sequenced in a study of blood T cell repertoires in COVID-19. Sequencing was performed with immunoSEQ multiplex PCR; in TCRdb, only in-frame clones are kept and a portion is missing. Of just over 150,000 clones detected, around four fifths appear once; the ten largest clones hold about 24%. The sample comprised peripheral blood. The receptors were gathered from a woman aged 80 or over with acute or convalescent COVID-19. CDR3s include the opening cysteine and the closing phenylalanine or tryptophan. D genes are given only for firm matches. Not every row has a clone size; where given, it reads once, few, many or a size class.

clone_size: -; d_call: -; v_call: TRBV5-5; j_call: TRBJ1-2; cdr3_aa: CASSLRQILLANYGYTF; cdr3_nt: TGTGCCAGCAGCTTACGACAGATCTTATTGGCTAACTATGGCTACACCTTC
clone_size: -; d_call: -; v_call: TRBV5-1; j_call: TRBJ2-7; cdr3_aa: CASSLAGDPYEQYF; cdr3_nt: TGCGCCAGCAGCTTGGCGGGGGACCCCTACGAGCAGTACTTC
clone_size: -; d_call: TRBD1; v_call: TRBV7-8; j_call: TRBJ1-1; cdr3_aa: CASSIRDRGLLGTEAFF; cdr3_nt: TGTGCCAGCAGCATCCGGGACAGGGGGCTTTTGGGCACTGAAGCTTTCTTT
clone_size: -; d_call: -; v_call: TRBV27; j_call: TRBJ2-6; cdr3_aa: CASSPALPSGANVLTF; cdr3_nt: TGTGCCAGCAGTCCTGCACTGCCCTCAGGGGCCAACGTCCTGACTTTC
clone_size: -; d_call: TRBD1; v_call: TRBV19; j_call: TRBJ1-2; cdr3_aa: CASSIRTGAYGYTF; cdr3_nt: TGTGCCAGTAGTATTAGGACAGGGGCCTATGGCTACACCTTC
clone_size: -; d_call: TRBD1; v_call: TRBV6-2/TRBV6-3; j_call: TRBJ1-2; cdr3_aa: CASSYLRDRVNYGYTF; cdr3_nt: TGTGCCAGCAGTTACCTTCGGGACAGGGTGAACTATGGCTACACCTTC
clone_size: -; d_call: -; v_call: TRBV12-3/TRBV12-4; j_call: TRBJ1-4; cdr3_aa: CASSLLLREKLFF; cdr3_nt: TGTGCCAGCAGTTTATTGTTGCGGGAAAAACTGTTTTTT
clone_size: -; d_call: TRBD2; v_call: TRBV2; j_call: TRBJ2-1; cdr3_aa: CASSGRVAGGGNEQFF; cdr3_nt: TGTGCCAGCAGTGGTAGGGTAGCGGGAGGGGGCAATGAGCAGTTCTTC
clone_size: -; d_call: -; v_call: TRBV4-2; j_call: TRBJ2-3; cdr3_aa: CASSQAATSGTDTQYF; cdr3_nt: TGTGCCAGCAGCCAAGCTGCGACTAGTGGGACAGATACGCAGTATTTT
clone_size: once; d_call: TRBD1; v_call: TRBV6-4; j_call: TRBJ2-7; cdr3_aa: CASSVTGTYEQYF; cdr3_nt: TGTGCCAGCAGTGTGACAGGGACCTACGAGCAGTACTTC
clone_size: -; d_call: TRBD1; v_call: TRBV6-5; j_call: TRBJ1-2; cdr3_aa: CASRLDRDGYTF; cdr3_nt: TGTGCCAGCAGGCTTGACAGGGATGGCTACACCTTC
clone_size: -; d_call: TRBD1; v_call: TRBV28; j_call: TRBJ2-5; cdr3_aa: CASSLPGQRSTQYF; cdr3_nt: TGTGCCAGCAGTTTACCGGGACAGCGAAGTACCCAGTACTTC
clone_size: -; d_call: -; v_call: TRBV2; j_call: TRBJ1-2; cdr3_aa: CASSDAPGGPIYGYTF; cdr3_nt: TGTGCCAGCAGTGACGCTCCCGGGGGACCGATCTATGGCTACACCTTC
clone_size: -; d_call: -; v_call: TRBV5-1; j_call: TRBJ2-1; cdr3_aa: CASSSGDSFNEQFF; cdr3_nt: TGCGCCAGCAGCTCCGGAGACAGCTTCAATGAGCAGTTCTTC
clone_size: -; d_call: -; v_call: TRBV30; j_call: TRBJ1-6; cdr3_aa: CAWSVQGVGDSPLHF; cdr3_nt: TGTGCCTGGAGCGTACAGGGCGTGGGGGATTCACCCCTCCACTTT
clone_size: -; d_call: -; v_call: TRBV27; j_call: TRBJ2-1; cdr3_aa: CASSLRRDPYNEQFF; cdr3_nt: TGTGCCAGCAGTTTACGGAGGGACCCGTACAATGAGCAGTTCTTC
clone_size: once; d_call: TRBD2; v_call: TRBV5-1; j_call: TRBJ2-1; cdr3_aa: CASSREPGLADNEQFF; cdr3_nt: TGCGCCAGCAGCAGGGAACCGGGACTAGCGGACAATGAGCAGTTCTTC
clone_size: -; d_call: -; v_call: TRBV21-1; j_call: TRBJ2-1; cdr3_aa: CASSNYGSLAGWDNEQFF; cdr3_nt: TGTGCCAGCAGCAACTATGGGTCCCTAGCGGGATGGGACAATGAGCAGTTCTTC
clone_size: -; d_call: -; v_call: TRBV29-1; j_call: TRBJ2-7; cdr3_aa: CSVERGTEQYF; cdr3_nt: TGCAGCGTTGAGAGAGGGACTGAGCAGTACTTC
clone_size: -; d_call: TRBD2; v_call: TRBV29-1; j_call: TRBJ2-5; cdr3_aa: CSALAGEETQYF; cdr3_nt: TGCAGCGCCCTAGCGGGAGAAGAGACCCAGTACTTC
clone_size: -; d_call: -; v_call: TRBV9; j_call: TRBJ2-3; cdr3_aa: CASSVAPHTTDTQYF; cdr3_nt: TGTGCCAGCAGCGTGGCTCCTCATACCACAGATACGCAGTATTTT
clone_size: many; d_call: TRBD1; v_call: TRBV27; j_call: TRBJ1-1; cdr3_aa: CASSWRGRAGTEAFF; cdr3_nt: TGTGCCAGCAGTTGGAGGGGGCGGGCGGGCACTGAAGCTTTCTTT
clone_size: -; d_call: TRBD1; v_call: TRBV19; j_call: TRBJ1-5; cdr3_aa: CAKTEQGGIGPQHF; cdr3_nt: TGTGCCAAAACTGAACAGGGGGGCATCGGGCCCCAGCATTTT
clone_size: -; d_call: -; v_call: TRBV30; j_call: TRBJ2-7; cdr3_aa: CAWSVGLRDYEQYF; cdr3_nt: TGTGCCTGGAGCGTGGGACTGAGGGACTACGAGCAGTACTTC
clone_size: once; d_call: TRBD1; v_call: TRBV6-6; j_call: TRBJ2-1; cdr3_aa: CASSYSGQGGEQFF; cdr3_nt: TGTGCCAGCAGTTACTCGGGACAGGGGGGTGAGCAGTTCTTC
clone_size: -; d_call: -; v_call: TRBV4-2; j_call: TRBJ2-3; cdr3_aa: CASSQASAGDTQYF; cdr3_nt: TGTGCCAGCAGCCAAGCTAGCGCCGGAGATACGCAGTATTTT
clone_size: -; d_call: -; v_call: TRBV6-5; j_call: TRBJ2-2; cdr3_aa: CASSLRDTGELFF; cdr3_nt: TGTGCCAGCAGTCTACGGGACACCGGGGAGCTGTTTTTT
clone_size: -; d_call: -; v_call: TRBV6-5; j_call: TRBJ1-5; cdr3_aa: CASSYSGDTRKPQHF; cdr3_nt: TGTGCCAGCAGTTACTCCGGGGATACAAGGAAGCCCCAGCATTTT
clone_size: -; d_call: TRBD1; v_call: TRBV7-2; j_call: TRBJ1-5; cdr3_aa: CASSPRQGRDQPQHF; cdr3_nt: TGTGCCAGCAGCCCCCGACAGGGCCGCGATCAGCCCCAGCATTTT
clone_size: -; d_call: -; v_call: TRBV5-4; j_call: TRBJ1-6; cdr3_aa: CASSLELYNSPLHF; cdr3_nt: TGTGCCAGCAGCTTGGAACTCTATAATTCACCCCTCCACTTT
clone_size: -; d_call: TRBD1; v_call: TRBV18; j_call: TRBJ1-2; cdr3_aa: CASSPGQNYGYTF; cdr3_nt: TGTGCCAGCTCACCGGGACAGAACTATGGCTACACCTTC
clone_size: once; d_call: -; v_call: TRBV5-5; j_call: TRBJ1-1; cdr3_aa: CASSFHGEMNTEAFF; cdr3_nt: TGTGCCAGCAGCTTTCACGGGGAGATGAACACTGAAGCTTTCTTT
clone_size: -; d_call: TRBD2; v_call: TRBV7-2; j_call: TRBJ2-1; cdr3_aa: CASSNYGTSGRNEQFF; cdr3_nt: TGTGCCAGCAGTAACTATGGGACTAGCGGGAGGAATGAGCAGTTCTTC